The 19 T cell receptor beta chains below were found in one sample sequenced in a study of response to subunit inactivated influenza vaccine. MiXCR, run by TCRdb on the RT-PCR reads, gives a single entry per CDR3 protein. This table holds about 540,000 distinct CDR3 sequences, less than 25% found once. Another study also made use of these data, one on T cells expressing NK-cell markers. From that paper: With UMIs, 5'RACE template switching was used to make TCR beta cDNA.

The specimen was CD4+ T cells sorted from PBMCs, collected 11 to 12 days after vaccination. All receptors derive from a man aged 50-59 years who received an inactivated influenza vaccine.

This chain links TRBV27 with TRBJ1-5; 8 nucleotides align to TRBD1. J was trimmed by 1 base and V by 5 bases; bases with no gene match: 4. Germline-derived CDR1 and CDR2 are MNHEY and SMNVEV (reference sequence). The CDR3 contains 15 residues. CDR3 protein: CASSRQGQSNQPQHF. The CDR3 nucleotides are TGTGCCAGCAGTCGACAGGGGCAGAGCAATCAGCCCCAGCATTTT.

This clonotype was counted only a few times. This chain joins TRBV7-7 and TRBJ2-5; the match to TRBD1 covers 8 bases. CDR3 length: 17 amino acids. V trimming: 1 base; J trimming: 2 bases; junction bases outside the gene matches: 9. Germline loops: CDR1 SSHAT, CDR2 FNYEAQ (reference sequence). The CDR3 DNA is TGTGCCAGCAGCTTAGGAACAGGACAGGGAATACAAGAGACCCAGTACTTC. Translated: CASSLGTGQGIQETQYF.

The chain combines TRBV24-1 with TRBJ1-4; maybe TRBD1 (5 bases). V was shortened by 3 bases and J by 5 bases, with 12 bases between the two germline ends. CDR1 and CDR2 from the germline V gene are KGHDR and SFDVKD. There are 15 residues in the CDR3. CDR3 nucleotides: TGTGCCACCAGTGATGGGGCTCTCGGGAATGAAAAACTGTTTTTT. It encodes CATSDGALGNEKLFF.

In this sample, this clonotype turned up many times. The rearrangement uses TRBV20-1 and TRBJ2-5; D remains ambiguous. The CDR3 covers 15 residues. Germline assignment: CDR1 DFQATT and CDR2 SNEGSKA (reference sequence). Trimming stripped 0 bases from V and 1 base from J, with 12 bases between. The CDR3 spells CSARDPRARQETQYF. In DNA, the CDR3 is TGCAGTGCTAGAGATCCAAGGGCGCGCCAAGAGACCCAGTACTTC.

This chain connects TRBV4-1 to TRBJ2-3; D might be TRBD1 or TRBD2, each matching 5 bases. CDR3 length: 16 amino acids. Trimming removed 4 bases from V and 0 bases from J, with 14 bases in between. CDR1 MGHRA and CDR2 YSYEKL come from the germline V gene. The CDR3 here is CASSRGTTGSTDTQYF. The CDR3 DNA is TGCGCCAGCAGCCGAGGGACGACGGGAAGCACAGATACGCAGTATTTT.

The J gene is TRBJ2-2, the V gene TRBV11-2; D is unclear. Trimming cost V 0 bases and J 6 bases, with 8 bases left between them. Germline V gene data show CDR1 as SGHAT and CDR2 as FQNNGV. The CDR3 spans 14 residues. CDR3 nucleotides: TGTGCCAGCAGCTTAGATGGTGGGGCCGGGGAGCTGTTTTTT. Translating it yields CASSLDGGAGELFF.

This clonotype showed up just a few times. V usage is TRBV4-2 and J usage is TRBJ2-7, with D possibly being TRBD1 (5 bases). V lost 1 base and J lost 4, with 8 bases in between. Germline loops: CDR1 LGHNA, CDR2 YNFKEQ. The CDR3 loop spans 13 amino acids. The CDR3 sequence is CASSQARVYEQYF. The CDR3, as DNA: TGTGCCAGCAGCCAAGCCAGGGTGTACGAGCAGTACTTC.

The V gene is TRBV2, the J gene TRBJ2-3; the D is unclear. Trimming took off 1 base at V and 2 bases at J, with 4 bases between the two ends. Germline V gene sequence: CDR1 SNHLY, CDR2 FYNNEI. There are 13 residues in the CDR3. CDR3 sequence reads: CASSEGNTDTQYF. DNA of the CDR3: TGTGCCAGCAGTGAAGGCAACACAGATACGCAGTATTTT. Together with reference TRBV2 and TRBJ2-3, the CDR3 gives the full variable domain: EPEVTQTPSHQVTQMGQEVILRCVPISNHLYFYWYRQILGQKVEFLVSFYNNEISEKSEIFDDQFSVERPDGSNFTLKIRSTKLEDSAMYFCASSEGNTDTQYFGPGTRLTVL.

This clonotype was detected a few times. This rearrangement joins TRBV7-2 to TRBJ2-7; 8 positions agree with TRBD2. This CDR3 is 16 amino acids long. V was clipped by 0 bases and J by 3 bases; unmatched bases: 7. Germline CDR1 reads SGHTA; CDR2 reads FQGNSA. The CDR3 sequence is CASSLAGTGGYYEQYF. CDR3 sequence (DNA): TGTGCCAGCAGCTTAGCGGGGACGGGAGGGTACTACGAGCAGTACTTC.

The sample holds many counts of this clonotype. The gene calls are TRBV7-2 and TRBJ2-2; 8 nucleotides match TRBD2. The V gene end was trimmed by 7 bases and the J gene end by 4 bases; junction bases not matched to a gene: 11. The CDR3 runs 16 residues. CDR1 is SGHTA and CDR2 is FQGNSA in the germline V gene. In DNA form, the CDR3 reads TGTGCCAGCAAATTCGGCGGGGGGCGAGGCACCGGGGAGCTGTTTTTT. Its protein is CASKFGGGRGTGELFF. The full variable domain, rest sourced from reference TRBV7-2 and TRBJ2-2, is GAGVSQSPSNKVTEKGKDVELRCDPISGHTALYWYRQSLGQGLEFLIYFQGNSAPDKSGLPSDRFSAERTGGSVSTLTIQRTQQEDSAVYLCASKFGGGRGTGELFFGEGSRLTVL.

The J gene is TRBJ2-7, the V gene TRBV5-4; TRBD2 agrees at 7 bases. Germline values: CDR1 SGHNT, CDR2 YYREEE (reference sequence). Germline trimming cut 2 bases from V and 3 bases from J; bases unmatched to any gene: 5. The CDR3 totals 14 residues. CDR3 in amino acids: CASSFGGTGYEQYF. The CDR3 DNA reads TGTGCCAGCAGCTTCGGGGGGACGGGCTACGAGCAGTACTTC.

This clonotype has more than one count but fewer than ten. V usage is TRBV6-1 and J usage is TRBJ2-5, with D perhaps given as TRBD1 or TRBD2 (5 bases each). Germline-derived CDR1 and CDR2 are MNHNS and SASEGT. CDR3 length equals 16 residues. V was clipped by 8 bases and J by 5 bases, with 24 bases between them. The CDR3 DNA reads as TGTGCCAGCGGAGTAGACAGATCCTCTTGGGGGGAGACCCAGTACTTC. As protein: CASGVDRSSWGETQYF.

There are a few counts of this clonotype. The rearrangement uses TRBV12-3 or TRBV12-4 and TRBJ1-5, with D unclear. The CDR3 has 15 residues. V lost 1 base and J lost 0, with 7 bases in between. The CDR3 DNA follows: TGTGCCAGCAGTTTAGGACTCTATAGCAATCAGCCCCAGCATTTT. It codes for CASSLGLYSNQPQHF.

V and J are TRBV12-3 or TRBV12-4 and TRBJ2-1, with 7 bases lining up with TRBD1. The CDR3 is made up of 15 amino acids. The trim removed 6 bases at V and 6 bases at J, leaving 11 bases unmatched. The DNA for the CDR3 is TGTGCCAGCAGACCATCGGGACAGCCACTCAATGAGCAGTTCTTC. Translated, it gives CASRPSGQPLNEQFF.

A few counts support this clonotype. The rearrangement joins TRBV20-1 to TRBJ2-5, with TRBD2 matching over 8 bases. The CDR3 extends over 13 amino acids. Germline CDR1 is DFQATT and CDR2 is SNEGSKA (reference sequence). Unmatched junction bases numbered 0, after V lost 3 bases and J lost 0 bases. This CDR3 is CSASGGDQETQYF. CDR3 DNA sequence: TGCAGTGCTAGCGGGGGGGACCAAGAGACCCAGTACTTC.

The V and J genes are TRBV6-1 and TRBJ2-7; the D is unclear. This CDR3 comprises 15 residues. The V end lost 7 bases, the J end lost 0 bases, and 16 bases lay between the germline ends. CDR1 is MNHNS, CDR2 SASEGT, per germline. CDR3 sequence: CASKGRWGSSYEQYF. The CDR3 nucleotides are TGTGCCAGCAAAGGACGGTGGGGTAGCTCCTACGAGCAGTACTTC.

CDR3 nucleotide sequence: TGTGCCATCCGGCGTGGCGAGTCCTACGAGCAGTACTTC. Amino acid sequence: CAIRRGESYEQYF. This sequence joins TRBV10-3 and TRBJ2-7; D not resolved. The CDR3 contains 13 residues. In germline, CDR1 is ENHRY, CDR2 SYGVKD. The germline V and J ends were trimmed by 8 bases and 1 base, with 12 bases remaining between them.

This clonotype was counted between two and nine times. The rearrangement joins TRBV29-1 to TRBJ2-1; no firm D call. V lost 3 bases to trimming and J lost 1 base, with 10 bases between them. There are 14 residues in the CDR3. CDR1 is SQVTM and CDR2 is ANQGSEA in the germline V gene. The CDR3 reads CSVDVWISYNEQFF. The CDR3 bases are TGCAGCGTTGATGTTTGGATTTCCTACAATGAGCAGTTCTTC.

The rearrangement uses TRBV7-2 and TRBJ2-7; 7 nucleotides match TRBD2. Unmatched junction bases numbered 12, after V lost 0 bases and J lost 4 bases. The CDR3 totals 17 residues. Germline loops: CDR1 SGHTA, CDR2 FQGNSA. The CDR3 sequence: CASSLAFFLREGYEQYF. CDR3 in DNA: TGTGCCAGCAGCTTAGCATTTTTTCTCAGGGAGGGATACGAGCAGTACTTC.